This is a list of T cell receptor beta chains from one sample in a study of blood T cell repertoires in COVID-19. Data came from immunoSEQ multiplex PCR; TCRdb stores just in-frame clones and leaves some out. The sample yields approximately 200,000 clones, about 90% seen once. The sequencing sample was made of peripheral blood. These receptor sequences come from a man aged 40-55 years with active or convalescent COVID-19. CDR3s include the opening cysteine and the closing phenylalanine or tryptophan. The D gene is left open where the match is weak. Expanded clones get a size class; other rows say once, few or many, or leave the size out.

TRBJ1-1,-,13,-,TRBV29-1,CSVRNSLNTEAFF,TGCAGCGTGAGGAATTCCCTGAACACTGAAGCTTTCTTT
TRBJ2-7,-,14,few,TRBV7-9,CASSPLYGVYEQYF,TGTGCCAGCAGCCCTCTGTACGGAGTCTACGAGCAGTACTTC
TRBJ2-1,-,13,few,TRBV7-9,CASRSGRLNEQFF,TGTGCCAGCAGGTCGGGGAGACTCAATGAGCAGTTCTTC
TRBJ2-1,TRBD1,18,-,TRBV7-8,CASSQPRAGDRGLDEQFF,TGTGCCAGCAGCCAACCTCGCGCCGGGGACAGGGGGTTAGATGAGCAGTTCTTC
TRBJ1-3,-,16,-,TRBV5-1,CASSLETPRSGNTIYF,TGCGCCAGCAGCTTGGAGACACCACGCTCTGGAAACACCATATATTTT
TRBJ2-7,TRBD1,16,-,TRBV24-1,CATSDLGTGYSYEQYF,TGTGCCACCAGTGATCTAGGGACAGGATATAGTTACGAGCAGTACTTC
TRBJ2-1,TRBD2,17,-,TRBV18,CASSPINGFTGRDEQFF,TGTGCCAGCTCACCGATAAACGGATTTACGGGGAGGGATGAGCAGTTCTTC
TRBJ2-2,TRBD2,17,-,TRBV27,CASSLISGRRGTGELFF,TGTGCCAGCAGTTTGATTAGCGGGAGGCGGGGCACCGGGGAGCTGTTTTTT
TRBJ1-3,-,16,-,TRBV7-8,CASSSPGHDSGNTIYF,TGTGCCAGCAGCTCCCCGGGACACGACTCTGGAAACACCATATATTTT
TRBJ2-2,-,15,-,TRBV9,CASSATVGNTGELFF,TGTGCCAGCAGCGCTACGGTTGGGAACACCGGGGAGCTGTTTTTT
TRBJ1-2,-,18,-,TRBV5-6,CASSLEASRGINGYGYTF,TGTGCCAGCAGCTTGGAGGCGAGTAGGGGGATAAACGGCTATGGCTACACCTTC
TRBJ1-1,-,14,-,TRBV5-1,CASSLARSSTEAFF,TGCGCCAGCAGCTTGGCCAGGTCGAGCACTGAAGCTTTCTTT
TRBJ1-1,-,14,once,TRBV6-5,CASSRDAGGTEAFF,TGTGCCAGCAGTCGTGACGCAGGAGGGACTGAAGCTTTCTTT
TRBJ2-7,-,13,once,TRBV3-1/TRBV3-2,CASSQGEGYEQYF,TGTGCCAGCAGCCAAGGCGAGGGATACGAGCAGTACTTC
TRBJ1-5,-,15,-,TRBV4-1,CASSQATGISQPQHF,TGCGCCAGCAGCCAAGCCACAGGGATATCTCAGCCCCAGCATTTT
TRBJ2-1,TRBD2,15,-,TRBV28,CASSLASTSSNEQFF,TGTGCCAGCAGTTTGGCTTCGACTAGCTCGAATGAGCAGTTCTTC
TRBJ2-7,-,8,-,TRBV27,CASSSGYF,TGTGCCAGCAGTTCGGGGTACTTC
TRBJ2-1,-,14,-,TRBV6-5,CASSGLSFYNEQFF,TGTGCCAGCAGCGGACTAAGCTTCTACAATGAGCAGTTCTTC
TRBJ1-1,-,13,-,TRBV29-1,CSVGTGWDTEAFF,TGCAGCGTCGGCACAGGGTGGGACACTGAAGCTTTCTTT
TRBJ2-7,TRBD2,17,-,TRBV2,CASSTPGLAGGRDEQYF,TGTGCCAGCAGTACCCCGGGACTAGCGGGGGGGCGAGACGAGCAGTACTTC
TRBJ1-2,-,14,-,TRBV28,CASSRPDRIYGYTF,TGTGCCAGCAGCCGCCCCGACAGAATCTATGGCTACACCTTC
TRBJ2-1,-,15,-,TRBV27,CASSLRGPSYNEQFF,TGTGCCAGCAGTCTCAGGGGTCCCTCCTACAATGAGCAGTTCTTC
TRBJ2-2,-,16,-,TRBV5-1,CASSLAVGVLTGELFF,TGCGCCAGCAGCTTGGCTGTAGGAGTCTTGACCGGGGAGCTGTTTTTT
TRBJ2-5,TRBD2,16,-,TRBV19,CASSITGGRAQETQYF,TGTGCCAGTAGTATCACTGGCGGGAGGGCCCAAGAGACCCAGTACTTC
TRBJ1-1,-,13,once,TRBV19,CASSIKGDTEAFF,TGTGCCAGTAGTATTAAGGGGGACACTGAAGCTTTCTTT
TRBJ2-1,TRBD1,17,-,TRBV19,CASSIVLGTGMLDEQFF,TGTGCCAGTAGTATAGTCCTCGGGACAGGGATGTTGGATGAGCAGTTCTTC
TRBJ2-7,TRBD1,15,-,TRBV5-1,CASSTGQVVSYEQYF,TGCGCCAGCAGCACCGGACAGGTCGTCTCCTACGAGCAGTACTTC